This entry lists 13 T cell receptor beta chains sequenced from one sample in a study of early T cells in non-severe SARS-CoV-2 infection. TCRdb independently ran MiXCR on the 5' RACE reads; one entry per CDR3 protein. The profile shows approximately 100,000 distinct CDR3 sequences, about 10% of them singletons. What was sequenced was whole blood. The receptor set was obtained from an adult who was a healthcare worker with PCR-confirmed SARS-CoV-2 infection or an uninfected control (not recorded which).

This clonotype was picked up many times. This chain joins TRBV29-1 and TRBJ1-1, with no clear D. Trimming pared 7 bases from V and 0 bases from J, leaving 12 bases between. Germline lookup yields CDR1 SQVTM and CDR2 ANQGSEA. There are 13 residues in the CDR3. The CDR3 loop reads CSGLRVMNTEAFF. The CDR3 coding sequence is TGCAGCGGGCTGCGGGTCATGAACACTGAAGCTTTCTTT.

Many counts were recorded for this clonotype. The chain is built from TRBV3-1 and TRBJ1-5; D gene unclear. The V gene lost 4 bases and the J gene lost 0 bases, with 7 bases spanning the gap. Germline loops: CDR1 LGHDT, CDR2 YNNKEL (reference sequence). The CDR3 is made up of 14 amino acids. CDR3: CASSLQHSNQPQHF. Here the CDR3 DNA reads TGTGCCAGCAGCCTCCAGCATAGCAATCAGCCCCAGCATTTT.

This clonotype has ten or more counts. The chain combines TRBV11-2 with TRBJ2-2, with 8 bases that match TRBD1. Looked up from germline, CDR1 is SGHAT and CDR2 is FQNNGV. V trimming: 1 base; J trimming: 4 bases; junction bases outside the gene matches: 11. The length of the CDR3 is 18 residues. The chain's CDR3 is CASSLVYSGQGGTGELFF. DNA of the CDR3: TGTGCCAGCAGCTTAGTATATTCCGGACAGGGAGGCACCGGGGAGCTGTTTTTT. Using reference TRBV11-2 and TRBJ2-2 for the parts outside the CDR3, the full variable domain is EAGVAQSPRYKIIEKRQSVAFWCNPISGHATLYWYQQILGQGPKLLIQFQNNGVVDDSQLPKDRFSAERLKGVDSTLKIQPAKLEDSAVYLCASSLVYSGQGGTGELFFGEGSRLTVL.

Comment on this clonotype: A single base separates this from a much larger clone, so it may be a read error. The CDR3 spells CSASARTVYEQYF. The CDR3 DNA reads TGCAGTGCTTCGGCCCGGACCGTCTACGAGCAGTACTTC. The genes are TRBV20-1 and TRBJ2-7; D not resolved. In germline, CDR1 is DFQATT, CDR2 SNEGSKA (reference sequence). V lost 5 bases and J lost 3, with 14 bases in between. The CDR3 is made up of 13 amino acids.

This clonotype was seen only a few times. The chain carries TRBV20-1 and TRBJ2-3; D remains unclear. CDR1 is DFQATT, CDR2 SNEGSKA, per germline (reference sequence). Trimming pared 5 bases from V and 8 bases from J, leaving 20 bases between. CDR3 length: 14 amino acids. DNA of the CDR3: TGCAGTGCTTCCCGGACCCGACGCACTGGTACGCAGTATTTT. It yields the protein CSASRTRRTGTQYF.

This clonotype has ten or more counts. J is TRBJ2-2 and V is TRBV24-1, with D perhaps TRBD1 (7 bases). Trimming removed 5 bases at V and 5 bases at J, with 11 bases between. CDR1 is KGHDR, CDR2 SFDVKD, per germline. The CDR3 runs 14 residues. The CDR3 here is CATSGAGGTGELFF. The CDR3 DNA follows: TGTGCCACCAGTGGAGCAGGGGGGACCGGGGAGCTGTTTTTT.

This clonotype has just a few counts. The CDR3 region has the DNA TGCAGTGCCAGCCTCGGACAGGCCCACACCGGGGAGCTGTTTTTT. Translating it yields CSASLGQAHTGELFF. The chain carries TRBV20-1 and TRBJ2-2, with 7 nucleotides matching TRBD1. CDR3 length: 15 residues. Germline V gives CDR1 DFQATT, CDR2 SNEGSKA (reference sequence). J gave up 3 bases and V 6 bases, and 10 bases lay outside the gene matches.

The J gene is TRBJ2-7, the V gene TRBV2; a possible D gene is TRBD1 (5 bases). The CDR3 covers 15 residues. The V and J ends lost 3 bases and 3 bases respectively, with 15 bases between them. Germline CDR1 and CDR2: SNHLY and FYNNEI. CDR3 amino acids: CASSEEGEVGYEQYF. The CDR3 DNA follows: TGTGCCAGCAGTGAGGAAGGGGAAGTAGGCTACGAGCAGTACTTC.

This clonotype was picked up many times. The chain links TRBV20-1 to TRBJ1-3; TRBD1 agrees at 8 bases. The CDR3 loop spans 12 amino acids. V shed 5 bases and J 5 bases; nucleotides not matched to a gene: 2. Germline CDR1 and CDR2: DFQATT and SNEGSKA (reference sequence). The CDR3, as DNA: TGCAGTGCTCGGACAGGGAGAAACACCATATATTTT. Encoded protein: CSARTGRNTIYF.

J is TRBJ2-7 and V is TRBV3-1; D is undetermined. Germline CDR1 and CDR2: LGHDT and YNNKEL (reference sequence). This CDR3 comprises 15 residues. Trimming removed 0 bases from V and 1 base from J, with 10 bases in between. Written as DNA, the CDR3 is TGTGCCAGCAGCCAAGAGTGGGCAGGATCCTACGAGCAGTACTTC. Protein: CASSQEWAGSYEQYF.

The chain uses TRBV5-1 and TRBJ2-2; the match to TRBD2 covers 7 bases. The V gene's germline CDR1 is SGHRS and CDR2 YFSETQ. This CDR3 has 16 amino acids. The ends lost 0 bases at V and 2 bases at J; junction bases unmatched: 4. CDR3: CASSLVRGRNTGELFF. The CDR3 bases are TGCGCCAGCAGCTTGGTGCGGGGGAGAAACACCGGGGAGCTGTTTTTT.

This clonotype was seen only a few times. The V and J genes are TRBV2 and TRBJ2-6; weak D call: TRBD1 (5 bases). The V end lost 4 bases, the J end lost 4 bases, and 17 bases lay between the germline ends. The CDR3 sequence is 17 residues long. CDR1 SNHLY and CDR2 FYNNEI come from the germline V gene. CDR3 loop: CASSGQSPIRGANVLTF. The CDR3 bases are TGTGCCAGCAGTGGACAGAGCCCCATACGAGGGGCCAACGTCCTGACTTTC.

This clonotype was detected only a few times. This chain uses TRBV28 with TRBJ2-5; D uncertain. Germline values: CDR1 MDHEN, CDR2 SYDVKM. V was trimmed by 3 bases and J by 5 bases, leaving 4 bases between them. The CDR3 totals 11 residues. CDR3 bases: TGTGCCAGCAGTTTCTACGAGACCCAGTACTTC. Protein: CASSFYETQYF.